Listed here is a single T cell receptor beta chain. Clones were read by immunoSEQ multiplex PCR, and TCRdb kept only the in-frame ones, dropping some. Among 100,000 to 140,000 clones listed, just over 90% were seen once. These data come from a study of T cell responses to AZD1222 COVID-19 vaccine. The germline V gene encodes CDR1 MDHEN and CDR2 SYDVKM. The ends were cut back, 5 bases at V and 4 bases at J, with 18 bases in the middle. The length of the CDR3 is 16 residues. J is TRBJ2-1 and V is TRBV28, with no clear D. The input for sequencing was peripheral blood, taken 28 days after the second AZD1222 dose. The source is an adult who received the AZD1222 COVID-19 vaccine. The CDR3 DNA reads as TGTGCCAGCAGTCCGGCCCGAGAAGCTCCTTACAATGAGCAGTTCTTC. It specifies CASSPAREAPYNEQFF.